Below are 30 T cell receptor beta chains sequenced from a single sample in a study of T cell repertoires in cytomegalovirus infection. A single record per CDR3 protein comes from TCRdb applying MiXCR to the reads. The profile shows tens of thousands of distinct CDR3 sequences, 45% to 50% of them singletons. These TCRs are of unknown antigen specificity. The sequences come from CD8+ T cells from cultured PBMCs, collected from culture after CMV antigen stimulation. The receptors were gathered from a human donor in good health (CMV status not recorded). Some clones in this sample may be carry-over from other donors' samples.

V is TRBV11-2 and J is TRBJ2-3, with D possibly being TRBD2 (6 bases). V lost 2 bases to trimming and J lost 0 bases, with 9 bases between them. The CDR3 contains 15 residues. Germline V gene sequence: CDR1 SGHAT, CDR2 FQNNGV. The CDR3 nucleotides read TGTGCCAGCAGCTTAATTGGGGGGAGCACAGATACGCAGTATTTT. Translating gives CASSLIGGSTDTQYF.

This clonotype was detected a few times. This chain connects TRBV7-6 to TRBJ2-7; D is unresolved. CDR1 is SGHVS and CDR2 is FNYEAQ in the germline V gene. The CDR3 loop spans 15 amino acids. V gave up 5 bases and J gave up 1 base, with 15 bases separating them. CDR3 bases: TGTGCCAGCAGCCCCCGGGCGCTTGGGTCCTACGAGCAGTACTTC. Its protein product is CASSPRALGSYEQYF. The full variable domain, rest sourced from reference TRBV7-6 and TRBJ2-7, is GAGVSQSPRYKVTKRGQDVALRCDPISGHVSLYWYRQALGQGPEFLTYFNYEAQQDKSGLPNDRFSAERPEGSISTLTIQRTEQRDSAMYRCASSPRALGSYEQYFGPGTRLTVT.

The chain recombines TRBV15 with TRBJ1-1; D is unclear. The length of the CDR3 is 16 residues. The germline V gene encodes CDR1 LNHNV and CDR2 YYDKDF (reference sequence). V gave up 0 bases and J gave up 0 bases, with 11 bases separating them. CDR3 bases: TGTGCCACCAGCAGAGACTTCGGCGGGATGAACACTGAAGCTTTCTTT. Amino acid sequence: CATSRDFGGMNTEAFF.

The table lists this clonotype with a few counts. Here the CDR3 reads CASSFRGRTTDTQYF. The CDR3 nucleotides are TGTGCCAGCAGCTTCAGGGGGCGCACGACAGATACGCAGTATTTT. The J gene is TRBJ2-3, the V gene TRBV7-2; 8 positions agree with TRBD1. The CDR3 spans 15 residues. Germline trimming cut 3 bases from V and 3 bases from J; bases unmatched to any gene: 5. Germline CDR1 and CDR2: SGHTA and FQGNSA.

V usage is TRBV2 and J usage is TRBJ2-3; D gene ambiguous. Germline-derived CDR1 and CDR2 are SNHLY and FYNNEI. This CDR3 spans 13 amino acids. Trimming stripped 4 bases from V and 0 bases from J, with 5 bases between. The CDR3 region has the DNA TGTGCCAGCAGTGTGACTAGCACAGATACGCAGTATTTT. Its translation: CASSVTSTDTQYF. Together with reference TRBV2 and TRBJ2-3, the CDR3 gives the full variable domain: EPEVTQTPSHQVTQMGQEVILRCVPISNHLYFYWYRQILGQKVEFLVSFYNNEISEKSEIFDDQFSVERPDGSNFTLKIRSTKLEDSAMYFCASSVTSTDTQYFGPGTRLTVL.

This clonotype was counted a few times. As DNA, the CDR3 is TGTGCCAGCACCCCCGGGACAGTAAGCTCCTACGAGCAGTACTTC. It encodes CASTPGTVSSYEQYF. The gene calls are TRBV12-3 or TRBV12-4 and TRBJ2-7, with TRBD1 matching 7 bases. The CDR3 totals 15 residues. V shed 7 bases and J 0 bases; nucleotides not matched to a gene: 9.

The gene calls are TRBV14 and TRBJ2-2; TRBD2 matches at 7 bases. CDR3 length: 18 amino acids. Germline CDR1 reads SGHDN; CDR2 reads FVKESK. Trimming cost V 4 bases and J 2 bases; bases outside gene matches: 13. CDR3 sequence: CASSLTYRDYQNTGELFF. The DNA for the CDR3 is TGTGCCAGCAGCCTTACCTATCGGGACTACCAAAACACCGGGGAGCTGTTTTTT. The variable domain in full, with the rest retrieved from reference TRBV14 and TRBJ2-2, is EAGVTQFPSHSVIEKGQTVTLRCDPISGHDNLYWYRRVMGKEIKFLLHFVKESKQDESGMPNNRFLAERTGGTYSTLKVQPAELEDSGVYFCASSLTYRDYQNTGELFFGEGSRLTVL.

The chain has TRBV9 and TRBJ1-5; a weak D match, TRBD1 (6 bases). Between the trimmed V and J ends, which lost 1 base and 0 bases, there was a span of 23 bases. Germline V lookup: CDR1 SGDLS, CDR2 YYNGEE. The CDR3 spans 20 residues. CDR3 in DNA: TGTGCCAGCAGCGTACCCCCACAGGGTCCCCCGGTCTATAGCAATCAGCCCCAGCATTTT. Encoded protein: CASSVPPQGPPVYSNQPQHF.

V and J are TRBV5-1 and TRBJ2-1; TRBD2 aligns across 10 bases. CDR3 size: 16 residues. Per the germline V gene, CDR1 is SGHRS and CDR2 is YFSETQ. After removal of 0 bases from V and 8 bases from J, the junction contained 8 bases not matched to a gene. For the CDR3, the DNA is TGCGCCAGCAGCTTGGGCAGCCTAGCGGGAGAGGATGAGCAGTTCTTC. Translating it yields CASSLGSLAGEDEQFF.

The V gene is TRBV7-6, the J gene TRBJ2-7; tentative D call: TRBD1 (6 bases). V dropped 5 bases and J dropped 3 bases, with 20 bases sitting between them. CDR1 and CDR2 from the germline V gene are SGHVS and FNYEAQ. CDR3 size: 16 residues. CDR3 nucleotide sequence: TGTGCCAGCAGCCAGTTACCGGGACATCCCAACTACGAGCAGTACTTC. It specifies CASSQLPGHPNYEQYF.

This clonotype was picked up a small number of times. V is TRBV27 and J is TRBJ2-7, with D possibly TRBD2 on 6 matching bases. Germline V gives CDR1 MNHEY, CDR2 SMNVEV (reference sequence). Trimming shortened V by 2 bases and J by 5 bases, and 10 bases separated the two germline ends. The CDR3 runs to 13 residues. The CDR3 DNA reads TGTGCCAGCAGTTTAGGGACTCCCAACGAGCAGTACTTC. Its translation: CASSLGTPNEQYF.

The gene calls are TRBV27 and TRBJ2-7, with D uncertain. Deletions cut 3 bases from V and 5 bases from J, with 17 bases between. The germline CDR1 and CDR2 sequences are MNHEY and SMNVEV (reference sequence). This CDR3 is built from 15 residues. CDR3 DNA: TGTGCCAGCAGTTTCGTGAGTAGGGTTAACGACGAGCAGTACTTC. Its protein product is CASSFVSRVNDEQYF.

This sequence joins TRBV7-3 and TRBJ2-3, with a possible D match to TRBD2 (6 bases). There are 15 residues in the CDR3. V shed 5 bases and J shed 6 bases, with 18 bases lying between them. Germline CDR1 and CDR2: SGHTA and FQGTGA. The CDR3 nucleotides read TGTGCCAGCAGCGCGACGGGGGTTACTGTTGATACGCAGTATTTT. Translation gives CASSATGVTVDTQYF.

The rearrangement links TRBV7-8 to TRBJ2-5, with 7 positions matching TRBD2. The CDR3 is made up of 16 amino acids. Germline trimming cut 6 bases from V and 1 base from J; bases unmatched to any gene: 11. Looked up from germline, CDR1 is SGHVS and CDR2 is FQNEAQ. Written as DNA, the CDR3 is TGTGCCAGCAGACTCAGACTAGCCGGGATCCAAGAGACCCAGTACTTC. It encodes CASRLRLAGIQETQYF.

V is TRBV15 and J is TRBJ2-7; 8 positions match TRBD2. Germline loops: CDR1 LNHNV, CDR2 YYDKDF (reference sequence). V shed 8 bases and J 2 bases; nucleotides not matched to a gene: 5. The CDR3 sequence is 13 residues long. CDR3 loop: CATGLAVTYEQYF. As DNA, the CDR3 is TGTGCCACCGGACTAGCCGTAACCTACGAGCAGTACTTC.

The gene calls are TRBV28 and TRBJ1-5; D remains ambiguous. The V gene's germline CDR1 is MDHEN and CDR2 SYDVKM. There are 15 residues in the CDR3. The CDR3 loop is CAAGVKRGHNQPQHF. The CDR3 DNA reads as TGTGCTGCCGGGGTGAAAAGAGGCCACAATCAGCCCCAGCATTTT.

The rearrangement joins TRBV7-6 to TRBJ2-2, with 8 bases fitting TRBD2. The CDR3 runs 16 residues. V was pared by 1 base and J by 1 base, with 2 bases of the junction left unmatched. From germline, CDR1 is SGHVS and CDR2 FNYEAQ. The CDR3 nucleotides read TGTGCCAGCAGCTTAGAACTAGCGGAGAACACCGGGGAGCTGTTTTTT. It yields the protein CASSLELAENTGELFF.

This clonotype was recorded a few times. V usage is TRBV2 and J usage is TRBJ1-1; D is perhaps TRBD1 (5 bases). This CDR3 spans 11 amino acids. The V gene lost 11 bases and the J gene lost 5 bases, with 12 bases spanning the gap. CDR1 and CDR2 (germline): SNHLY, FYNNEI. The CDR3 DNA sequence: TGTGCCCTCGGAAAGGGGACTGAAGCTTTCTTT. Protein product: CALGKGTEAFF. The full variable domain, in which reference TRBV2 and TRBJ1-1 provide the parts outside the CDR3, is EPEVTQTPSHQVTQMGQEVILRCVPISNHLYFYWYRQILGQKVEFLVSFYNNEISEKSEIFDDQFSVERPDGSNFTLKIRSTKLEDSAMYFCALGKGTEAFFGQGTRLTVV.

The chain recombines TRBV5-4 with TRBJ2-2; 10 bases match TRBD1. The CDR3 has 15 amino acids. CDR1 is SGHNT, CDR2 YYREEE, per germline (reference sequence). The J segment lost 4 bases and the V segment lost 0 bases, leaving 0 bases of the junction unmatched. CDR3 DNA: TGTGCCAGCAGCTTGGGGGACAGGGGCACCGGGGAGCTGTTTTTT. This codes for CASSLGDRGTGELFF.

J is TRBJ2-2 and V is TRBV19, with D possibly matching TRBD2 (6 bases). The V end lost 5 bases, the J end lost 6 bases, and 13 bases lay between the germline ends. The CDR3 sequence is 14 residues long. Germline CDR1 and CDR2: LNHDA and SQIVND (reference sequence). The CDR3 DNA reads TGTGCCAGTAGTGAGCCTAGCGTATCCGGGGAGCTGTTTTTT. Translating it yields CASSEPSVSGELFF.

Comment on this clonotype: The junction and the germline gene differ at one end; a read error may be behind it. The chain links TRBV7-3 to TRBJ2-1, with 10 bases that match TRBD1. The CDR3 is 15 amino acids. In germline, CDR1 is SGHTA, CDR2 FQGTGA. Written as DNA, the CDR3 is TGTGCCAACAGCATGACAGGGGGCGCATTGTGGAGGCAGTTCTTC. It encodes CANSMTGGALWRQFF.

The V and J genes are TRBV12-3 or TRBV12-4 and TRBJ2-7; 8 nucleotides agree with TRBD1. J was trimmed by 2 bases and V by 8 bases; bases with no gene match: 11. This CDR3 contains 15 residues. In DNA, the CDR3 is TGTGCCAGCTCCGACGAAGTACAGGGGGCCTACGAGCAGTACTTC. Residues: CASSDEVQGAYEQYF.

CDR3 DNA: TGCAGCGTTATACAGGGAAGAGGAGCTTTCTTT. Translated: CSVIQGRGAFF. V is TRBV29-1 and J is TRBJ1-1; D may be TRBD1 (6 bases). This CDR3 region has 11 residues. CDR1 and CDR2 (germline): SQVTM, ANQGSEA. Trimming stripped 5 bases from V and 10 bases from J, with 14 bases between. Combining the CDR3 with reference TRBV29-1 and TRBJ1-1 gives the whole variable domain SAVISQKPSRDICQRGTSLTIQCQVDSQVTMMFWYRQQPGQSLTLIATANQGSEATYESGFVIDKFPISRPNLTFSTLTVSNMSPEDSSIYLCSVIQGRGAFFGQGTRLTVV.

V gene TRBV7-2 combines with J gene TRBJ2-7; no clear D. This CDR3 spans 14 amino acids. V was pared by 5 bases and J by 1 base, with 12 bases between. Germline loops: CDR1 SGHTA, CDR2 FQGNSA. CDR3 residues: CASSPRFLSYEQYF. The CDR3, as DNA: TGTGCCAGCAGCCCCCGTTTTCTATCCTACGAGCAGTACTTC.

This clonotype was recorded a few times. This chain uses TRBV6-8 with TRBJ2-7; D is uncertain. CDR3 length: 16 residues. CDR1 and CDR2 from the germline V gene are MNHGY and SAAAGT. The V end lost 0 bases, the J end lost 2 bases, and 14 bases lay between the germline ends. The CDR3 loop reads CASSYSTGRLPYEQYF. DNA of the CDR3: TGTGCCAGCAGTTACTCGACCGGACGCCTTCCCTACGAGCAGTACTTC.

V and J are TRBV12-3 or TRBV12-4 and TRBJ1-2; weak D call: TRBD1 (5 bases). Trimming stripped 10 bases from V and 2 bases from J, with 11 bases between. There are 12 residues in the CDR3. The CDR3 is CAIRQLNYGYTF. CDR3 DNA sequence: TGTGCCATCAGACAGTTAAACTATGGCTACACCTTC.

Turning to this clonotype: At one of its ends the junction is not consistent with the germline gene, which may arise from a read error. The chain uses TRBV10-1 and TRBJ2-2, with D unresolved. The CDR3 totals 14 residues. CDR1 and CDR2 (germline): WNHNN, SYGVQD (reference sequence). The CDR3 loop is CASSESGQTGELFF. The CDR3 coding sequence is TGCGCCAGCAGCGAGTCAGGTCAGACCGGGGAGCTGTTTTTT.

The rearrangement links TRBV7-8 to TRBJ2-1, with 9 bases lining up with TRBD2. The germline gives CDR1 SGHVS, CDR2 FQNEAQ. This CDR3 is 18 amino acids long. V lost 4 bases and J lost 7; bases outside the gene matches: 17. The CDR3, as DNA: TGTGCCAGCAGCTCCAGAGAGGGTAGCGGGGGACTTGGGAATGAGCAGTTCTTC. Encoded protein: CASSSREGSGGLGNEQFF.

Here the CDR3 reads CATSDPVVAPNTGELFF. The CDR3 DNA reads as TGTGCCACCAGTGACCCCGTGGTCGCCCCGAACACCGGGGAGCTGTTTTTT. This rearrangement joins TRBV24-1 to TRBJ2-2, with D unclear. The V gene lost 4 bases and the J gene lost 0 bases, with 14 bases spanning the gap. CDR1 and CDR2 from the germline V gene are KGHDR and SFDVKD. CDR3 size: 17 residues.

V gene TRBV6-2 or TRBV6-3 combines with J gene TRBJ2-2; the D gene is possibly TRBD2 (6 bases). CDR3 length: 15 residues. Germline CDR1 MNHEY, CDR2 SVGEGT. Trimming cost V 2 bases and J 5 bases, with 12 bases left between them. CDR3 in amino acids: CASSYKGLRTGELFF. CDR3 DNA sequence: TGTGCCAGCAGTTACAAGGGACTCAGAACCGGGGAGCTGTTTTTT.